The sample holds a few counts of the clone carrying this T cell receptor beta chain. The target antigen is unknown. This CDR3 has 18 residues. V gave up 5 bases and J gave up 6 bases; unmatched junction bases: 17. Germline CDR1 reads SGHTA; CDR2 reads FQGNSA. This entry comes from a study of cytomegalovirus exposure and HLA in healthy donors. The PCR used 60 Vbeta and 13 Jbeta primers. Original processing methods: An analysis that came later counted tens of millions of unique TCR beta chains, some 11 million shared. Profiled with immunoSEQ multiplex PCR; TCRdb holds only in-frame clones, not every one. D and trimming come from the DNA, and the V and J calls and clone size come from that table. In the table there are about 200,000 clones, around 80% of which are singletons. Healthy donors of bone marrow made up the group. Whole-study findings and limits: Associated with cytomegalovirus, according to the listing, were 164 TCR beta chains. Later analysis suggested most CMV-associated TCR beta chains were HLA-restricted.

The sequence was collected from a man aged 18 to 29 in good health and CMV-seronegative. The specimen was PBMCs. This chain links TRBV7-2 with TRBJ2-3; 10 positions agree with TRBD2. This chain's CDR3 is CASSHPSGGSSDVDTQYF. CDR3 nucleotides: TGTGCCAGCAGCCACCCTAGCGGGGGTTCTTCGGACGTGGATACGCAGTATTTT. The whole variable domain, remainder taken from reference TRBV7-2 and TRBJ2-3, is GAGVSQSPSNKVTEKGKDVELRCDPISGHTALYWYRQSLGQGLEFLIYFQGNSAPDKSGLPSDRFSAERTGGSVSTLTIQRTQQEDSAVYLCASSHPSGGSSDVDTQYFGPGTRLTVL.